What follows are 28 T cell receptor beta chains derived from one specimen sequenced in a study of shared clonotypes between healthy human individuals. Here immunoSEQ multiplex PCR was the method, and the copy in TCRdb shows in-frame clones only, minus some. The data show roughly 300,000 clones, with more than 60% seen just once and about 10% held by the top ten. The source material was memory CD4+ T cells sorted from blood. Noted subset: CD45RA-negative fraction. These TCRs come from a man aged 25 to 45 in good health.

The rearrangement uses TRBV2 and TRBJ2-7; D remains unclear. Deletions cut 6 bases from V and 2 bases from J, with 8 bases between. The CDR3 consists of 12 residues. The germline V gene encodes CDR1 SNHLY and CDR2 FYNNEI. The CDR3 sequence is CASSPLPYEQYF. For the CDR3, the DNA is TGTGCCAGCAGCCCTCTCCCCTACGAGCAGTACTTC. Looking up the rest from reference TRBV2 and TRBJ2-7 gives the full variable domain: EPEVTQTPSHQVTQMGQEVILRCVPISNHLYFYWYRQILGQKVEFLVSFYNNEISEKSEIFDDQFSVERPDGSNFTLKIRSTKLEDSAMYFCASSPLPYEQYFGPGTRLTVT.

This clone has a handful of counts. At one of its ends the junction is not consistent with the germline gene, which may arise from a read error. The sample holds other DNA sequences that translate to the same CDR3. The CDR3 coding sequence is TGTGCCAGCAGCTTATATTATTCCTCCGAGCAGTACTTC. The encoded protein is CASSLYYSSEQYF. The V call is TRBV7-6, the J call TRBJ2-7; D is ambiguous. The CDR3 runs to 13 residues. Looked up from germline, CDR1 is SGHVS and CDR2 is FNYEAQ.

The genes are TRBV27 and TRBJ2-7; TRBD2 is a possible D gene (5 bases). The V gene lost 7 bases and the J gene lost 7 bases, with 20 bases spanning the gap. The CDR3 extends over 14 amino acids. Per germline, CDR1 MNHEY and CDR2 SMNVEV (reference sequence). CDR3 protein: CASTRPPNWREQYF. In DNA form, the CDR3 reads TGTGCCAGCACGAGGCCCCCAAATTGGAGGGAGCAGTACTTC.

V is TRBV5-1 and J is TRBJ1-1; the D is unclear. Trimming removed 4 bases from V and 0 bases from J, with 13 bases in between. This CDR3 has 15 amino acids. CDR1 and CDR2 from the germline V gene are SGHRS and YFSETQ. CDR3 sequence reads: CASSPKDGVNTEAFF. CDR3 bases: TGCGCCAGCAGCCCTAAGGACGGAGTGAACACTGAAGCTTTCTTT. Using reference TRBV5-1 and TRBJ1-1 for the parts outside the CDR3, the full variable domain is KAGVTQTPRYLIKTRGQQVTLSCSPISGHRSVSWYQQTPGQGLQFLFEYFSETQRNKGNFPGRFSGRQFSNSRSEMNVSTLELGDSALYLCASSPKDGVNTEAFFGQGTRLTVV.

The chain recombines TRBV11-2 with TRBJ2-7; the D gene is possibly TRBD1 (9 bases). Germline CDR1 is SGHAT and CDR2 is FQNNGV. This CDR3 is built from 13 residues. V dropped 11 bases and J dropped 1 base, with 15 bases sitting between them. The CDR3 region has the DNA TGTGCCGAGCGGGGGACAGGGTCCTACGAGCAGTACTTC. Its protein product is CAERGTGSYEQYF.

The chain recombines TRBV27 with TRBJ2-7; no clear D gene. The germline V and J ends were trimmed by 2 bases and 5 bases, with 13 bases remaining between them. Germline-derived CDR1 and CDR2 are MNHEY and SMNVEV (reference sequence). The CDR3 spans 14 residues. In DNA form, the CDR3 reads TGTGCCAGCAGTTTAAAAGCGTTCGCCCACGAGCAGTACTTC. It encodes CASSLKAFAHEQYF.

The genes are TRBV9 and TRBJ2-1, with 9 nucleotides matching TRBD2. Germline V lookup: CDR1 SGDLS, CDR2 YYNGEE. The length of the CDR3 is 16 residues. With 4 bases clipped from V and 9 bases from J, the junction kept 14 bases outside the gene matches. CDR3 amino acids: CASSIVAGVEFREQFF. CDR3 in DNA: TGTGCCAGCAGCATTGTAGCGGGAGTCGAATTCCGTGAGCAGTTCTTC.

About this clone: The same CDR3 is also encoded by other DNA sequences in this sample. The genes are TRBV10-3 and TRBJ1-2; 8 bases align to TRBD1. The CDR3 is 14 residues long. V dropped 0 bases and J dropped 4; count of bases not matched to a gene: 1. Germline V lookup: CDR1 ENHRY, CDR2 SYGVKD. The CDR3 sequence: CAISESGQGYGYTF. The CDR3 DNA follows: TGTGCCATCAGTGAGTCTGGACAGGGCTATGGCTACACCTTC.

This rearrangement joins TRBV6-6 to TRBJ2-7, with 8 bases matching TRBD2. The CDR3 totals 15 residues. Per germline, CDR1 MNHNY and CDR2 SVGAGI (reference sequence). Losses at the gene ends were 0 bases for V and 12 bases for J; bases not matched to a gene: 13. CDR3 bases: TGTGCCAGCAGTTACTCGATCCAGCGGGAGCCGGTTTCGTACTTC. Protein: CASSYSIQREPVSYF.

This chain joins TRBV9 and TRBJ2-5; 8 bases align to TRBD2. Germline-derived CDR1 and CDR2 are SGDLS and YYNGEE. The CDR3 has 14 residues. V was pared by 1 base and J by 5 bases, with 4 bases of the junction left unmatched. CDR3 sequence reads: CASSVQGGRETQYF. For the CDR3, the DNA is TGTGCCAGCAGCGTACAAGGCGGGAGGGAGACCCAGTACTTC.

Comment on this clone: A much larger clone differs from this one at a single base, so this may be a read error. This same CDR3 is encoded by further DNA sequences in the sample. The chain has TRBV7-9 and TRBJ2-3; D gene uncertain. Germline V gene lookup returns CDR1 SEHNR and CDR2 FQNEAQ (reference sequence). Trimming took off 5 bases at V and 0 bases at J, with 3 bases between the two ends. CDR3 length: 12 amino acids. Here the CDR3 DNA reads TGTGCCAGCAGCCTCAGCACAGATACGCAGTATTTT. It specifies CASSLSTDTQYF.

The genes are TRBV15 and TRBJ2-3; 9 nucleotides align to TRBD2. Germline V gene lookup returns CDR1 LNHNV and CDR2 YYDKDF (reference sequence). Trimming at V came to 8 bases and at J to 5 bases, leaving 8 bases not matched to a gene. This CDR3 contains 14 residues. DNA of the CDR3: TGTGCCACCGCCTCCGGGACTAGCCGAGATACGCAGTATTTT. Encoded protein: CATASGTSRDTQYF.

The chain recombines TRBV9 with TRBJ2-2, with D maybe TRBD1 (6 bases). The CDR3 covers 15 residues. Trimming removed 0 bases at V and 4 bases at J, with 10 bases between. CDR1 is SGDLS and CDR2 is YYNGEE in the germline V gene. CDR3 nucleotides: TGTGCCAGCAGCGTAGTGGAGACAGGCACCGGGGAGCTGTTTTTT. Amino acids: CASSVVETGTGELFF.

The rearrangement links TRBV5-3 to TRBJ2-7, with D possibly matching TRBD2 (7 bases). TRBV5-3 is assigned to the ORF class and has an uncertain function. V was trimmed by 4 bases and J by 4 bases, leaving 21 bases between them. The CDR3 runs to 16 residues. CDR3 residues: CARSPEGGEGLYEQYF. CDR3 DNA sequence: TGTGCCAGAAGCCCGGAAGGGGGGGAGGGCCTGTACGAGCAGTACTTC.

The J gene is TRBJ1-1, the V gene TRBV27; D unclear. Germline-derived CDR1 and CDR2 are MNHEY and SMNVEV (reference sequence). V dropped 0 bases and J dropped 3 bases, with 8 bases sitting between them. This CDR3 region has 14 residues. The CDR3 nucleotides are TGTGCCAGCAGTTTATCACCCCAAGACACTGAAGCTTTCTTT. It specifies CASSLSPQDTEAFF.

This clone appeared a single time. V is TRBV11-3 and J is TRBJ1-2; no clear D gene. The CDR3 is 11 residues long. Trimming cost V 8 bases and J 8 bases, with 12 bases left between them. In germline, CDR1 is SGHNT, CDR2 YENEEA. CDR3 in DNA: TGTGCCAGCCGCGCAGGAAGAGGCTACACCTTC. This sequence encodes CASRAGRGYTF.

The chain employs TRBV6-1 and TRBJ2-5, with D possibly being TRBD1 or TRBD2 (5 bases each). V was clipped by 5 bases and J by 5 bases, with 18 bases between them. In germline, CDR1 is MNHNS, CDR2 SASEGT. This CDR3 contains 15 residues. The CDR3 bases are TGTGCCAGCAGTAAGGGGAGAAGTCCCTGGGAGACCCAGTACTTC. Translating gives CASSKGRSPWETQYF.

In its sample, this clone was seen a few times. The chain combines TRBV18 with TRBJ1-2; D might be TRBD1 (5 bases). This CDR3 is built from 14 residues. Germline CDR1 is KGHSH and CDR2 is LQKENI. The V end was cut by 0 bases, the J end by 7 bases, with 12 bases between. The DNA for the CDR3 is TGTGCCAGCTCACCACCGAAAGGGGACTCTGGCTACACCTTC. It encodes CASSPPKGDSGYTF.

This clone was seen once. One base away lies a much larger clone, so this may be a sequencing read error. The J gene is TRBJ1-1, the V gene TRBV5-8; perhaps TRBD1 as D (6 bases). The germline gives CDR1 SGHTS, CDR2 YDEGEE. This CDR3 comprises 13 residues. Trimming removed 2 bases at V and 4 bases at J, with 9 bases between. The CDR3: CASSLGRGTEAFF. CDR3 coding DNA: TGTGCCAGCAGCTTAGGCAGGGGCACTGAAGCTTTCTTT.

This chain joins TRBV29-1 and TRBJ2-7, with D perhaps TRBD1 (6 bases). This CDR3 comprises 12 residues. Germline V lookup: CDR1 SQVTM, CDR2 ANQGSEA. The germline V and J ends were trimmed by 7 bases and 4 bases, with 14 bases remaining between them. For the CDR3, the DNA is TGCAGCGCTGGACCAGGGGAATACGAGCAGTACTTC. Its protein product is CSAGPGEYEQYF.

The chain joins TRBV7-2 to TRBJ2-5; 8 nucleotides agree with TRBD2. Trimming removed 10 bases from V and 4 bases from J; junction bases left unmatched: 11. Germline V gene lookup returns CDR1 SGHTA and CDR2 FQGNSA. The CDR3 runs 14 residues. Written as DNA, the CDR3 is TGTGCCACTTCGACGGGGGCGGGAGGAGAGACCCAGTACTTC. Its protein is CATSTGAGGETQYF.

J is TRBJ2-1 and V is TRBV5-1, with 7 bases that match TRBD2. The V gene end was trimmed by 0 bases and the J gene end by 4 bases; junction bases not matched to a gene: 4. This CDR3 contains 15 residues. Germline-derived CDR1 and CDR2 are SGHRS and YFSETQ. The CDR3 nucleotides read TGCGCCAGCAGCTTGGGAGCTAGCGGTTACAATGAGCAGTTCTTC. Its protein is CASSLGASGYNEQFF.

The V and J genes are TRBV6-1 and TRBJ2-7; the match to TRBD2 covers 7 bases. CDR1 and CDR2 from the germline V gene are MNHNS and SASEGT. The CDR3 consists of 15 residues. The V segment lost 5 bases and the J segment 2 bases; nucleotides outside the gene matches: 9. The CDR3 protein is CASSRTSLGAYEQYF. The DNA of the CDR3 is TGTGCCAGCAGTCGGACTAGTCTGGGGGCCTACGAGCAGTACTTC.

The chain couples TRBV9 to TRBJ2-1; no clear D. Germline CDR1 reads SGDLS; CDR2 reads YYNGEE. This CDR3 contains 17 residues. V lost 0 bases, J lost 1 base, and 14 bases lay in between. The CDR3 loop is CASSVEVTVRSYNEQFF. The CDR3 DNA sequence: TGTGCCAGCAGCGTAGAAGTGACTGTTCGGTCCTACAATGAGCAGTTCTTC.

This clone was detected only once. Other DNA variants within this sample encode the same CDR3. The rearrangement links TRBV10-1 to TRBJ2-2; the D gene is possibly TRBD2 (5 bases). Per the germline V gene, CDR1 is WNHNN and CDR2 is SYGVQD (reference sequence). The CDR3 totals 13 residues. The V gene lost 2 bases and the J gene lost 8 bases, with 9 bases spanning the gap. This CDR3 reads CASSERETGELFF. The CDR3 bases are TGCGCCAGCAGTGAGAGGGAGACAGGGGAGCTGTTTTTT.

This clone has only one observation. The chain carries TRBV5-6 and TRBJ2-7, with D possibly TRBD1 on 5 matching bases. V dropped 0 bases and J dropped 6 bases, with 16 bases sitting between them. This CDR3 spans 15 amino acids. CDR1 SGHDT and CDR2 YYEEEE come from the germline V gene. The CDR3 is CASSLAGQGRGEQYF. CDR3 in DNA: TGTGCCAGCAGCTTGGCCGGGCAGGGTCGAGGCGAGCAGTACTTC.

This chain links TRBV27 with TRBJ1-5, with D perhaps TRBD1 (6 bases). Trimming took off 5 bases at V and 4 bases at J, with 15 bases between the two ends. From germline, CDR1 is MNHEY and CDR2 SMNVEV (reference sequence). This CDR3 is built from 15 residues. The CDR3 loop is CASSKVNRDNQPQHF. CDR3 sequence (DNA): TGTGCCAGCAGTAAAGTGAACAGGGATAATCAGCCCCAGCATTTT.

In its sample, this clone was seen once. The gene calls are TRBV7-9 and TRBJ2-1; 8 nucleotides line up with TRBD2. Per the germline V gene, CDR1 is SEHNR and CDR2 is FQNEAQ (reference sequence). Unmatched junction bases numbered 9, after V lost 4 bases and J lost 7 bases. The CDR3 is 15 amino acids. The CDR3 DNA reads TGTGCCAGCAGCTGGAGCGGGAGTGTTCGTAATGAGCAGTTCTTC. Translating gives CASSWSGSVRNEQFF.